This T cell receptor (beta chain) is from a study of T-cell reconstitution after alpha-beta-depleted transplantation in children. As for this clonotype: The antigen is not known.

Trimming stripped 2 bases from V and 1 base from J, with 14 bases between. The CDR3 has 16 amino acids. The V gene's germline CDR1 is SGHRS and CDR2 YFSETQ. For TCRbeta, the library was prepared with unique molecular identifiers. TCRdb recomputed calls from the PCR reads with MiXCR, one row per CDR3 protein. The table has 500,000 to 750,000 distinct CDR3 sequences, more than 20% seen once. Regarding the study as a whole: Some patients showed high day-60 TCRbeta diversity, which derived from surviving recipient T cells and thymic progenitors. Newly generated T cells supplied most T-cell counts and diversity one year post-transplant. Roughly two months post-transplant, alpha-beta T cells reportedly originated from several hundred graft clones that had expanded.

This receptor was identified in a boy less than two years old with Wiskott-Aldrich syndrome, due to receive a stem cell transplant. Here the sequenced sample was PBMCs, taken before TCRalphabeta/CD19-depleted stem cell transplant. V usage is TRBV5-1 and J usage is TRBJ2-3; no clear D. Written as DNA, the CDR3 is TGCGCCAGCAGCTTAGGCCCGGCAGCCGGCACAGATACGCAGTATTTT. Protein sequence: CASSLGPAAGTDTQYF.